Listed below are T cell receptor beta chains from one sample, sequenced in a study of T cells after yellow fever vaccination. TCRdb fed the 5' RACE reads into MiXCR, producing one record per CDR3 protein. The profile shows 300,000 or so distinct CDR3 sequences, 10% to 15% of them singletons. This specimen consisted of CD4+ T cells sorted from PBMCs, obtained 45 days after the yellow fever booster vaccination. These receptors originate from a young man who received the YFV17D yellow fever vaccine. Both conserved end residues are trimmed from each CDR3. D genes are given only for firm matches.

>TRBV18|TRBD2|TRBJ2-7
ASSLAGPPYEQY
>TRBV5-1|NA|TRBJ2-7
ASSLSTGSLTYEQY
>TRBV27|NA|TRBJ1-5
ASSFRQYSNQPQH
>TRBV20-1|TRBD1|TRBJ2-7
SARKQGSYEQY
>TRBV5-1|NA|TRBJ2-4
ASSEDGQNIQY
>TRBV5-1|NA|TRBJ1-2
ASSSKTRGSYGYT
>TRBV20-1|NA|TRBJ2-1
SASLGPQF
>TRBV5-1|TRBD1|TRBJ2-3
ASSLRTGDTQY
>TRBV7-8|NA|TRBJ1-5
ASSLQARGAGTPQH
>TRBV15|NA|TRBJ1-2
ATSSTRRGHYGYT
>TRBV5-1|NA|TRBJ2-2
ASKPVGINTGELF
>TRBV24-1|NA|TRBJ2-3
ATSDFGSGTSTDTQY
>TRBV20-1|NA|TRBJ2-2
SASTRGGELF
>TRBV2|TRBD2|TRBJ2-7
ASSLGLAAYEQY
>TRBV7-2|NA|TRBJ2-7
ASSLAQGSREQY
>TRBV5-6|TRBD1|TRBJ2-5
ASSFRPGGSETQY
>TRBV4-2|NA|TRBJ2-1
ASSQESRSSEQF
>TRBV10-3|NA|TRBJ2-3
AISDGTDTQY
>TRBV5-5|NA|TRBJ2-2
ASRGGTSGNTGELF
>TRBV29-1|TRBD1|TRBJ2-7
SVGYIQGYEQY
>TRBV7-2|NA|TRBJ2-5
ASSFYRRETQY
>TRBV4-2|TRBD2|TRBJ2-7
ASSQEGTSGYEQY
>TRBV25-1|NA|TRBJ2-1
ASSGGPLHEQF
>TRBV7-2|NA|TRBJ2-5
ASSPGGAAQY
>TRBV18|NA|TRBJ2-1
ASSPVTGSTYNEQF
>TRBV6-2/TRBV6-3|TRBD1|TRBJ2-5
ASTNPGQETQY
>TRBV15|NA|TRBJ2-7
ATSRRPPAEQY
>TRBV24-1|TRBD1|TRBJ2-2
ATSEGTVNTGELF
>TRBV10-2|NA|TRBJ2-3
ASSLRQGTDTQY
>TRBV20-1|NA|TRBJ2-3
SALRNTDTQY
>TRBV11-2|NA|TRBJ1-2
ASSLGRDGYT
>TRBV7-2|NA|TRBJ2-7
ASSLVGGGPYEQY
>TRBV20-1|TRBD2|TRBJ2-5
SAEGREALQETQY
>TRBV7-7|NA|TRBJ2-1
ASQEQF
>TRBV3-1|TRBD2|TRBJ2-1
ASSQISGRARDEQF
>TRBV11-2|TRBD2|TRBJ2-3
ASSRGTSADTQY
>TRBV15|TRBD2|TRBJ2-3
ATSRLPAGHTDTQY
>TRBV7-3|NA|TRBJ2-3
ASSPLAAGTDTQY
>TRBV18|NA|TRBJ1-6
ASSPAGQSNSPLH
>TRBV9|NA|TRBJ2-3
ASSVGEDTQY
>TRBV7-2|NA|TRBJ2-5
ASSLTRDQETQY
>TRBV7-9|TRBD2|TRBJ2-3
ASSQSGSIADTQY
>TRBV19|NA|TRBJ1-4
ASSPDSHEKLF
>TRBV4-2|TRBD2|TRBJ2-2
ASSQRGLADTGELF
>TRBV2|NA|TRBJ1-1
ASSEYGLWGAF
>TRBV30|NA|TRBJ2-2
AWSSSADGELF
>TRBV12-3/TRBV12-4|NA|TRBJ2-5
ASSLGGRVETQY
>TRBV2|TRBD2|TRBJ2-1
ASSGKSSYNEQF
>TRBV7-9|NA|TRBJ2-1
ASSLAWGSSNEQF
>TRBV6-1|TRBD1|TRBJ1-2
SSRNRGFDGYT
>TRBV7-2|TRBD2|TRBJ2-2
ASSLGGLAITGELF
>TRBV29-1|NA|TRBJ2-1
SVEDRQGPSDEQF
>TRBV11-2|NA|TRBJ2-3
ASSQRSTDTQY